Listed below are T cell receptor beta chains from one sample, sequenced in a study of CD4 T cells in relation to SARS-CoV-2 and coronaviruses. Libraries were prepared by immunoSEQ multiplex PCR; TCRdb keeps only in-frame clonotypes and omits some of them. The data contain 35,000 or so clones, roughly 80% of them singletons. Antigens for these TCRs are unknown. The specimen sequenced was naive CD4+ T cells from PBMCs, cultured in vitro. The receptor source for this set is an adult with COVID-19. CDR3s include the opening cysteine and the closing phenylalanine or tryptophan. A D gene is named only where the DNA matches it firmly. Size values are once, few and many counts, or a class for expanded clones, and some rows have none.

J | size | D | V | DNA | CDR3
TRBJ2-3 | . | TRBD2 | TRBV4-2 | TGTGCCAGCAGCCTCACATGGGGACTAGCGGGGACAGATACGCAGTATTTT | CASSLTWGLAGTDTQYF
TRBJ1-5 | . | . | TRBV28 | TGTGCCAGCAGTGACCCAGGATCCAATCAGCCCCAGCATTTT | CASSDPGSNQPQHF
TRBJ2-5 | . | . | TRBV7-8 | TGTGCCAGCAGCTGGTACAGGGTACCCCAAGAGACCCAGTACTTC | CASSWYRVPQETQYF
TRBJ1-1 | . | . | TRBV30 | TGTGCCTGGAGTGTATGGGTGAACACTGAAGCTTTCTTT | CAWSVWVNTEAFF
TRBJ1-2 | . | . | TRBV9 | TGTGCCAGCAGCGTAGGGATTATTGAGTATGGCTACACCTTC | CASSVGIIEYGYTF
TRBJ2-7 | . | TRBD1 | TRBV15 | TGTGCCACCAGCAGAGTGGGACAGGGAACACGCGAGCAGTACTTC | CATSRVGQGTREQYF
TRBJ1-2 | . | . | TRBV25-1 | TGTGCCAGCAGGTCCTTATGGGGGGAACAAGGCTACACCTTC | CASRSLWGEQGYTF
TRBJ1-4 | few | . | TRBV4-2 | TGTGCCAGCAGCCAGCAAGAGAATGAAAAACTGTTTTTT | CASSQQENEKLFF
TRBJ2-7 | . | TRBD2 | TRBV19 | TGTGCCAGTACGACTAGCGGCAACTCCTACGAGCAGTACTTC | CASTTSGNSYEQYF
TRBJ2-1 | . | TRBD2 | TRBV3-1/TRBV3-2 | TGTGCCAGCAGATCTAGCGGGAGGGCGGGGGAGCAGTTCTTC | CASRSSGRAGEQFF
TRBJ2-7 | . | TRBD1 | TRBV7-2 | TGTGCCAGCAGCAAACCGAACTACTCCGGGACAGGGCGCTACGAGCAGTACTTC | CASSKPNYSGTGRYEQYF
TRBJ2-2 | . | . | TRBV30 | TGTGCCTGGAGTCAGACCCCATTTAGCGGGGAGCTGTTTTTT | CAWSQTPFSGELFF
TRBJ2-7 | . | . | TRBV2 | TGTGCCAGCAGTGAATTTGGAGCCGTCGAGTACGAGCAGTACTTC | CASSEFGAVEYEQYF
TRBJ2-5 | . | . | TRBV5-6 | TGTGCCAGCAGTTCCACTCAGGGATTAGAGACCCAGTACTTC | CASSSTQGLETQYF
TRBJ2-1 | . | . | TRBV7-2 | TGTGCCAGCCGGTTGGGGGGCCGGAGTGAGCAGTTCTTC | CASRLGGRSEQFF
TRBJ2-5 | . | TRBD2 | TRBV2 | TGTGCCAGCAGTGGCGGGCCAGCGGGATTGCCCCATCAGACCCAGTACTTC | CASSGGPAGLPHQTQYF
TRBJ2-3 | . | . | TRBV28 | TGTGCCAGCAGTTTCCGGGAGTGGGGCACAGATACGCAGTATTTT | CASSFREWGTDTQYF
TRBJ2-2 | once | . | TRBV9 | TGTGCCAGCAGCGTAAGAGACAGGAACACCGGGGAGCTGTTTTTT | CASSVRDRNTGELFF
TRBJ1-2 | . | . | TRBV18 | TGTGCCAGCTCACCTACAGACAACTATGGCTACACCTTC | CASSPTDNYGYTF
TRBJ2-7 | once | TRBD2 | TRBV2 | TGTGCCAGCAGGGGACTAGCGGGAGTCTACGAGCAGTACTTC | CASRGLAGVYEQYF
TRBJ2-3 | . | . | TRBV5-1 | TGCGCCAGCAGCTCTAATGGACCCCACCAGGCAGATACGCAGTATTTT | CASSSNGPHQADTQYF
TRBJ1-6 | few | TRBD1 | TRBV7-6 | TGTGCCAGCAGCAACCCAGGGGGCGCCCCTTCACCCCTCCACTTT | CASSNPGGAPSPLHF
TRBJ1-5 | . | . | TRBV2 | TGTGCCAGCAGTGGGGACAACCATCAGCCCCAGCATTTT | CASSGDNHQPQHF
TRBJ2-1 | . | TRBD2 | TRBV24-1 | TGTGCCACCAGTGATTTCGAACTAGCGGGAACCTCCTACAATGAGCAGTTCTTC | CATSDFELAGTSYNEQFF
TRBJ2-7 | . | . | TRBV7-2 | TGTGCCAGCAGCTTAGGTGGGGGCAACCCCTACGAGCAGTACTTC | CASSLGGGNPYEQYF
TRBJ1-5 | . | TRBD1 | TRBV18 | TGTGCCAGCTCACCACCGCTAGGACAGGGAGATCAGCCCCAGCATTTT | CASSPPLGQGDQPQHF
TRBJ2-3 | . | TRBD1 | TRBV5-4 | TGTGCCAGCAGCACCCCCGGGACAGGGGGCACAGATACGCAGTATTTT | CASSTPGTGGTDTQYF
TRBJ2-2 | . | TRBD2 | TRBV7-3 | TGTGCCAGCAGCTTTATAAGAGCGGGAGGGAGCACCGGGGAGCTGTTTTTT | CASSFIRAGGSTGELFF
TRBJ2-5 | . | TRBD2 | TRBV9 | TGTGCCAGCAGCGTAGGTCTAGCGGATCAAGAGACCCAGTACTTC | CASSVGLADQETQYF
TRBJ2-2 | . | . | TRBV14 | TGTGCCAGCAGCCGGGGAGTGGACACCGGGGAGCTGTTTTTT | CASSRGVDTGELFF
TRBJ2-1 | . | . | TRBV5-1 | TGCGCCAGCAGCCGACAGTTCAATGAGCAGTTCTTC | CASSRQFNEQFF
TRBJ1-5 | . | . | TRBV28 | TGTGCCAGCAGTTTCCCATTAGGGCGGGATCAGCCCCAGCATTTT | CASSFPLGRDQPQHF
TRBJ1-1 | . | TRBD1 | TRBV2 | TGTGCCAGCATGGGGACAGGGGAAGCTTTCTTT | CASMGTGEAFF
TRBJ1-1 | . | . | TRBV27 | TGTGCCAGCAGTTTTTTGAAGGGGGTTGCTTTCTTT | CASSFLKGVAFF
TRBJ2-2 | . | . | TRBV3-1/TRBV3-2 | TGTGCCAGCAGCCCCCACGCGGAATTGCACACCGGGGAGCTGTTTTTT | CASSPHAELHTGELFF
TRBJ2-1 | . | . | TRBV7-9 | TGTGCCAGCAGCTTATACGGGGATGAGCAGTTCTTC | CASSLYGDEQFF
TRBJ2-3 | . | . | TRBV9 | TGTGCCAGCAGTGCAACAGGGTTAGATACGCAGTATTTT | CASSATGLDTQYF
TRBJ2-2 | . | TRBD2 | TRBV6-6 | TGTGCCAGCACCGAGACAAGCGGGATTGTCGCCGGGGAGCTGTTTTTT | CASTETSGIVAGELFF
TRBJ2-1 | few | TRBD2 | TRBV7-7 | TGTGCCAGCAGCTGTAGCGGGAGGTTCTCCTACAATGAGCAGTTCTTC | CASSCSGRFSYNEQFF
TRBJ2-3 | . | . | TRBV3-1/TRBV3-2 | TGTGCCAGCAGCAAAAGCCTCGCGGTCCTCACAGATACGCAGTATTTT | CASSKSLAVLTDTQYF
TRBJ2-3 | . | . | TRBV19 | TGTGCCAGTAGTATAAACCCCCCTAAAACTAGCACAGATACGCAGTATTTT | CASSINPPKTSTDTQYF
TRBJ1-3 | . | . | TRBV14 | TGTGCCAGCAGCCGTCAACAGGGAAACACCATATATTTT | CASSRQQGNTIYF
TRBJ2-7 | . | TRBD1 | TRBV28 | TGTGCCAGCAGTACCGACAGGGGCTACTCCTACGAGCAGTACTTC | CASSTDRGYSYEQYF
TRBJ2-7 | . | TRBD1 | TRBV6-5 | TGTGCCAGCAGTCCCTGGGGGACAGTTTACGAGCAGTACTTC | CASSPWGTVYEQYF
TRBJ2-5 | . | . | TRBV7-3 | TGTGCCAGCAGCTTTAACAGGGCCGAGACCCAGTACTTC | CASSFNRAETQYF
TRBJ1-1 | . | . | TRBV7-9 | TGTGCCAGCAGCCAGAGGGCAGGCGAAGCTTTCTTT | CASSQRAGEAFF
TRBJ1-2 | . | . | TRBV25-1 | TGTGCCAGCAGTGATCCAGTTGCAGGCTACACCTTC | CASSDPVAGYTF
TRBJ1-2 | . | . | TRBV28 | TGTGCCAGCAGTTTATTAGGGGGAGTCTATGGCTACACCTTC | CASSLLGGVYGYTF
TRBJ2-5 | . | TRBD2 | TRBV15 | TGTGCCACCAGCAGAGTTGTAGCGGGCGGACAAGAGACCCAGTACTTC | CATSRVVAGGQETQYF
TRBJ1-2 | . | TRBD1 | TRBV9 | TGTGCCAGCAGCTCGACAGGGGGCGACAACTATGGCTACACCTTC | CASSSTGGDNYGYTF
TRBJ1-1 | few | . | TRBV4-1 | TGCGCCAGCAGCCAAGACGGTGAAGCTTTCTTT | CASSQDGEAFF
TRBJ1-1 | . | . | TRBV5-5 | TGTGCCAGCAGCTTGGACAGGGCAGCTTTCTTT | CASSLDRAAFF